Presented here are 22 T cell receptor beta chains from one specimen sequenced in a study of T cells in narcolepsy. TCRdb's copy holds only in-frame clones and misses some; the assay was immunoSEQ multiplex PCR. The table includes roughly 32,000 clones, approximately 80% detected once. Material for sequencing was CD45RA- memory CD4+ T cells from PBMCs. Source of these receptors: a human donor with narcolepsy.

The CDR3 sequence is CASSLRQITDTQYF. The CDR3 DNA sequence: TGTGCCAGCAGCTTAAGGCAGATCACAGATACGCAGTATTTT. The chain couples TRBV7-2 to TRBJ2-3, with no clear D. The V and J ends lost 2 bases and 2 bases respectively, with 8 bases between them. In germline, CDR1 is SGHTA, CDR2 FQGNSA. This CDR3 has 14 residues.

This sequence joins TRBV6-5 and TRBJ2-3, with D possibly TRBD1 on 5 matching bases. V was trimmed by 6 bases and J by 2 bases, leaving 12 bases between them. The CDR3 covers 14 residues. Per germline, CDR1 MNHEY and CDR2 SVGAGI. The CDR3 sequence: CASSRAWDTDTQYF. CDR3 coding DNA: TGTGCCAGCAGCAGGGCGTGGGACACAGATACGCAGTATTTT.

The chain carries TRBV5-6 and TRBJ1-5; D perhaps matches TRBD1 (5 bases). This CDR3 has 15 residues. V lost 2 bases, J lost 2 bases, and 11 bases lay in between. CDR1 and CDR2 from the germline V gene are SGHDT and YYEEEE. The CDR3 DNA reads TGTGCCAGCAGCTTTGTGTGGGACCGCAATCAGCCCCAGCATTTT. Amino acids: CASSFVWDRNQPQHF.

The J gene is TRBJ1-5, the V gene TRBV6-6, with D hard to call. CDR3 length equals 13 residues. The germline CDR1 and CDR2 sequences are MNHNY and SVGAGI (reference sequence). The germline V and J ends were trimmed by 11 bases and 2 bases, with 13 bases remaining between them. CDR3 in amino acids: CAHSTGGNQPQHF. Written as DNA, the CDR3 is TGTGCCCATTCAACGGGCGGCAATCAGCCCCAGCATTTT.

This clone came up once. V and J are TRBV28 and TRBJ1-2; TRBD1 is a possible D gene (6 bases). Trimming pared 7 bases from V and 4 bases from J, leaving 10 bases between. Germline V gives CDR1 MDHEN, CDR2 SYDVKM. The CDR3 consists of 12 residues. As DNA, the CDR3 is TGTGCCAGCAATGGACAGATCTATGGCTACACCTTC. This sequence encodes CASNGQIYGYTF.

The gene calls are TRBV5-4 and TRBJ2-2; D is perhaps TRBD1 or TRBD2 (5 bases each). V gave up 4 bases and J gave up 4 bases, with 17 bases separating them. This CDR3 region has 16 residues. CDR1 is SGHNT and CDR2 is YYREEE in the germline V gene (reference sequence). Here the CDR3 reads CASSALEGRGTGELFF. The CDR3, as DNA: TGTGCCAGCAGCGCCCTCGAGGGGCGAGGCACCGGGGAGCTGTTTTTT.

This clone came up once. This sequence joins TRBV14 and TRBJ1-3; TRBD1 might be the D (5 bases). CDR3 size: 14 residues. CDR1 is SGHDN and CDR2 is FVKESK in the germline V gene. Trimming stripped 6 bases from V and 4 bases from J, with 13 bases between. The CDR3 region has the DNA TGTGCCAGCAGGCCCGGGACGTACGGAAACACCATATATTTT. Translation gives CASRPGTYGNTIYF.

This chain links TRBV5-6 with TRBJ1-3; D unresolved. Trimming took 5 bases from V and 0 from J, leaving 12 bases between them. The CDR3 sequence is 15 residues long. The germline CDR1 and CDR2 sequences are SGHDT and YYEEEE. The CDR3 loop is CASRRRASSGNTIYF. The CDR3 nucleotides read TGTGCCAGCAGAAGGCGGGCGAGCTCTGGAAACACCATATATTTT.

J is TRBJ1-1 and V is TRBV29-1; possibly TRBD1 for D (6 bases). The V gene lost 7 bases and the J gene lost 4 bases, with 16 bases spanning the gap. The CDR3 is 13 residues long. Germline CDR1 and CDR2: SQVTM and ANQGSEA. As DNA, the CDR3 is TGCAGCGCCAAAACAGGGCTGGGCACTGAAGCTTTCTTT. It specifies CSAKTGLGTEAFF.

V usage is TRBV14 and J usage is TRBJ2-1; D gene unclear. Per germline, CDR1 SGHDN and CDR2 FVKESK. V was trimmed by 1 base and J by 6 bases, leaving 22 bases between them. The CDR3 length is 18 residues. The CDR3 protein is CASSQVIGGSLKGNEQFF. CDR3 nucleotides: TGTGCCAGCAGCCAAGTGATCGGCGGCTCCCTGAAGGGCAATGAGCAGTTCTTC.

The CDR3 DNA is TGTGCCAGCAGCTTGGCCATAAGGGCAGGATATGGCTACACCTTC. This sequence encodes CASSLAIRAGYGYTF. J is TRBJ1-2 and V is TRBV5-8; D is uncertain. Germline lookup yields CDR1 SGHTS and CDR2 YDEGEE. CDR3 length equals 15 residues. Trimming shortened V by 0 bases and J by 5 bases, and 14 bases separated the two germline ends.

The V and J genes are TRBV29-1 and TRBJ1-1; D might be TRBD1 (6 bases). The V and J ends lost 6 bases and 4 bases respectively, with 12 bases between them. This CDR3 is 12 amino acids long. Germline V gene sequence: CDR1 SQVTM, CDR2 ANQGSEA. The CDR3 reads CSVRGGSTEAFF. DNA for the CDR3: TGCAGCGTCCGAGGGGGTTCCACTGAAGCTTTCTTT.

The chain combines TRBV5-1 with TRBJ2-3; D is unresolved. The V end lost 3 bases, the J end lost 2 bases, and 10 bases lay between the germline ends. Germline CDR1 is SGHRS and CDR2 is YFSETQ. CDR3 size: 14 residues. In DNA, the CDR3 is TGCGCCAGCAGCTCCCCGACGTTCACAGATACGCAGTATTTT. This codes for CASSSPTFTDTQYF. The full variable domain, rest sourced from reference TRBV5-1 and TRBJ2-3, is KAGVTQTPRYLIKTRGQQVTLSCSPISGHRSVSWYQQTPGQGLQFLFEYFSETQRNKGNFPGRFSGRQFSNSRSEMNVSTLELGDSALYLCASSSPTFTDTQYFGPGTRLTVL.

This clone was found once. The chain has TRBV28 and TRBJ1-1; TRBD1 matches at 8 bases. Germline V gene sequence: CDR1 MDHEN, CDR2 SYDVKM. This CDR3 has 14 residues. J gave up 3 bases and V 6 bases, and 6 bases lay outside the gene matches. CDR3 amino acids: CASRPGGLDTEAFF. The CDR3 DNA reads TGTGCCAGCAGACCAGGGGGCCTGGACACTGAAGCTTTCTTT.

This clone turned up a few times. V usage is TRBV6-5 and J usage is TRBJ1-5, with 10 bases identical to TRBD1. The ends lost 4 bases at V and 6 bases at J; junction bases unmatched: 3. Germline CDR1 is MNHEY and CDR2 is SVGAGI. The CDR3 is made up of 14 amino acids. The CDR3 loop reads CASSWTGGAQPQHF. CDR3 nucleotides: TGTGCCAGCAGTTGGACAGGGGGGGCTCAGCCCCAGCATTTT.

This chain links TRBV5-1 with TRBJ1-3; perhaps TRBD1 as D (6 bases). Germline CDR1 and CDR2: SGHRS and YFSETQ. V lost 0 bases, J lost 3 bases, and 7 bases lay in between. The CDR3 has 14 amino acids. The CDR3 spells CASSLDRDGNTIYF. The DNA of the CDR3 is TGCGCCAGCAGCTTGGACAGGGATGGAAACACCATATATTTT.

The chain recombines TRBV30 with TRBJ1-2, with TRBD1 identical over 7 bases. The CDR3 is 13 residues long. Germline V lookup: CDR1 GTSNPN, CDR2 SVGIG (reference sequence). V lost 4 bases, J lost 4 bases, and 6 bases stayed unmatched. CDR3: CAWTQGVSYGYTF. CDR3 sequence (DNA): TGTGCCTGGACTCAGGGGGTTTCCTATGGCTACACCTTC.

This clone showed up just once. The V gene is TRBV5-1, the J gene TRBJ2-2; D uncertain. There are 15 residues in the CDR3. With 4 bases removed from V and 0 bases from J, the gap between germline ends came to 10 bases. Per germline, CDR1 SGHRS and CDR2 YFSETQ. The CDR3 nucleotides read TGCGCCAGCAGCCCCCGAAGGACGAACACCGGGGAGCTGTTTTTT. It translates to CASSPRRTNTGELFF. The variable domain in full, completed from reference TRBV5-1 and TRBJ2-2, reads KAGVTQTPRYLIKTRGQQVTLSCSPISGHRSVSWYQQTPGQGLQFLFEYFSETQRNKGNFPGRFSGRQFSNSRSEMNVSTLELGDSALYLCASSPRRTNTGELFFGEGSRLTVL.

The rearrangement joins TRBV28 to TRBJ2-1; D possibly corresponds to TRBD1 (8 bases). V shed 5 bases and J shed 8 bases, with 22 bases lying between them. This CDR3 comprises 16 residues. Germline assignment: CDR1 MDHEN and CDR2 SYDVKM. The CDR3 loop is CASSAPTGGGLYEQFF. In nucleotides, the CDR3 is TGTGCCAGCAGTGCTCCTACAGGGGGAGGGTTGTATGAGCAGTTCTTC.

The chain couples TRBV27 to TRBJ2-1; no clear D. Germline V CDR1 and CDR2: MNHEY, SMNVEV (reference sequence). The CDR3 sequence is 12 residues long. V was clipped by 2 bases and J by 9 bases, with 8 bases between them. DNA of the CDR3: TGTGCCAGCAGTTTAAGAACCGGTGAGCAGTTCTTC. This encodes CASSLRTGEQFF.

The V call is TRBV2, the J call TRBJ2-3, with D possibly called TRBD1 or TRBD2 (7 bases each). The germline V and J ends were trimmed by 8 bases and 9 bases, with 18 bases remaining between them. This CDR3 comprises 13 residues. CDR1 SNHLY and CDR2 FYNNEI come from the germline V gene. The CDR3 spells CASWQGGPVTQYF. CDR3 nucleotide sequence: TGTGCCAGCTGGCAGGGGGGGCCCGTGACGCAGTATTTT.

The CDR3 loop is CASSFRHTGELFF. The CDR3 DNA reads TGTGCCAGCAGTTTCCGTCACACCGGGGAGCTGTTTTTT. The chain employs TRBV27 and TRBJ2-2; D is unclear. Trimming stripped 3 bases from V and 3 bases from J, with 5 bases between. The CDR3 sequence is 13 residues long. Germline-derived CDR1 and CDR2 are MNHEY and SMNVEV (reference sequence).